The T cell receptor beta chain under discussion was sequenced for a study of control samples from healthy donors and cancer patients. V lost 6 bases to trimming and J lost 2 bases; unmatched junction nucleotides: 7. The CDR3 is made up of 15 amino acids. Per germline, CDR1 MDHEN and CDR2 SYDVKM. The protocol was immunoSEQ multiplex PCR, while the TCRdb copy is restricted to in-frame clones and leaves out a portion. The sample carries roughly 180,000 clones, more than 85% recorded once. Specimen: blood. This sequence was found in a woman in her thirties or forties in good health. The chain is built from TRBV28 and TRBJ2-7; 10 bases are a match to TRBD1. CDR3 in amino acids: CASSPDRGRAYEQYF. The CDR3 region has the DNA TGTGCCAGCAGCCCCGACAGGGGGCGGGCCTACGAGCAGTACTTC.